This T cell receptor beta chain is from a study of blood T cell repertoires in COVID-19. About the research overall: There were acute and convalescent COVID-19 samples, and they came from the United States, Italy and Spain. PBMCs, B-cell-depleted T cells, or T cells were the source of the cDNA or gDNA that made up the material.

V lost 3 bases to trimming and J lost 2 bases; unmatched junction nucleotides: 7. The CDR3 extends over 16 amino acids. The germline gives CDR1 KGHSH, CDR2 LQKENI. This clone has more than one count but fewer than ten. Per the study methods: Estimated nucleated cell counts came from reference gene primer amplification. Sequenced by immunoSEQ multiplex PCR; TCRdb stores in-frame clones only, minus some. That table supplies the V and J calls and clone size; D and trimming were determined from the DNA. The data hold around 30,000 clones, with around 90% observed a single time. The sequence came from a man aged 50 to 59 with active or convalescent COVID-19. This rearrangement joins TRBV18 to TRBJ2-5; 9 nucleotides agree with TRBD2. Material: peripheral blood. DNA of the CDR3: TGTGCCAGCTCACCCCTGACTAGCGGATTACAAGAGACCCAGTACTTC. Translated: CASSPLTSGLQETQYF.